Listed here are 3 T cell receptor beta chains from one sample, sequenced in a study of control samples from healthy donors and cancer patients. Data came from immunoSEQ multiplex PCR; TCRdb stores just in-frame clones and leaves some out. The sample carries approximately 70,000 clones, 83% recorded once. Source material: blood. The receptors stem from a man aged 55 to 70 in good health.

The chain links TRBV14 to TRBJ2-3, with TRBD1 identical over 7 bases. Germline CDR1 SGHDN, CDR2 FVKESK. CDR3 length: 17 residues. The junction had 8 bases not matched to a gene; V was cut back by 1 base and J by 1 base. CDR3 residues: CASSQAKGALGTDTQYF. The CDR3 DNA sequence: TGTGCCAGCAGCCAAGCGAAGGGGGCGCTGGGCACAGATACGCAGTATTTT.

The chain recombines TRBV5-8 with TRBJ2-3, with 8 bases matching TRBD2. The CDR3 is 17 residues long. The ends lost 6 bases at V and 0 bases at J; junction bases unmatched: 12. Germline V gives CDR1 SGHTS, CDR2 YDEGEE. CDR3 nucleotide sequence: TGTGCCAGCACGGGGGGGCTAGCGGGCCCTAGCACAGATACGCAGTATTTT. Translation gives CASTGGLAGPSTDTQYF.

The chain combines TRBV7-9 with TRBJ2-1; 12 bases match TRBD2. CDR3 length: 14 amino acids. Germline V gene sequence: CDR1 SEHNR, CDR2 FQNEAQ (reference sequence). Unmatched junction bases numbered 7, after V lost 10 bases and J lost 6 bases. The CDR3 DNA reads TGTGCCACCATGACTAGCGGGAGCGGCAATGAGCAGTTCTTC. It is translated as CATMTSGSGNEQFF.